Below, one T cell receptor (beta chain) is given with its context. Its antigen is not identified. No CMV serostatus entry exists for this donor. PCR amplification relied on 60 Vbeta primers (plus 13 Jbeta primers). Sequenced by immunoSEQ multiplex PCR; TCRdb stores in-frame clones only, minus some. The table shows roughly 150,000 clones, with 80% occurring only once. V trimming: 0 bases; J trimming: 3 bases; junction bases outside the gene matches: 5. Germline loops: CDR1 SGHDT, CDR2 YYEEEE. The CDR3 runs to 16 residues. This record belongs to a study of cytomegalovirus exposure and HLA in healthy donors. Study findings and constraints: Cytomegalovirus-associated TCR beta chains were listed, numbering over 150. A later look showed TCR association rates differing by HLA locus, highest for DRB1 and lowest for HLA-C.

The specimen was PBMCs. The chain combines TRBV5-6 with TRBJ2-3, with 9 positions matching TRBD1. This sequence was found in a man aged 25-40 years in good health. The chain's CDR3 is CASSLARDRATDTQYF. In DNA form, the CDR3 reads TGTGCCAGCAGCTTGGCCCGGGACAGGGCGACAGATACGCAGTATTTT.